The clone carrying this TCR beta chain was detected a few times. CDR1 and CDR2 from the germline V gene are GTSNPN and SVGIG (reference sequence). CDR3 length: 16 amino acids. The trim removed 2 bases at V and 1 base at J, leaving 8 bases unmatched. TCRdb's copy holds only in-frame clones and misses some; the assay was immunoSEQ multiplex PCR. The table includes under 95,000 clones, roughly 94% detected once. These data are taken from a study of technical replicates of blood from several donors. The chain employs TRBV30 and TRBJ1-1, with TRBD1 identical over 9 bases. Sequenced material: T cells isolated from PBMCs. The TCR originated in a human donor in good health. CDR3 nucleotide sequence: TGTGCCTGGAGTACCTCCGGGACAGGGAAGAACACTGAAGCTTTCTTT. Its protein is CAWSTSGTGKNTEAFF.